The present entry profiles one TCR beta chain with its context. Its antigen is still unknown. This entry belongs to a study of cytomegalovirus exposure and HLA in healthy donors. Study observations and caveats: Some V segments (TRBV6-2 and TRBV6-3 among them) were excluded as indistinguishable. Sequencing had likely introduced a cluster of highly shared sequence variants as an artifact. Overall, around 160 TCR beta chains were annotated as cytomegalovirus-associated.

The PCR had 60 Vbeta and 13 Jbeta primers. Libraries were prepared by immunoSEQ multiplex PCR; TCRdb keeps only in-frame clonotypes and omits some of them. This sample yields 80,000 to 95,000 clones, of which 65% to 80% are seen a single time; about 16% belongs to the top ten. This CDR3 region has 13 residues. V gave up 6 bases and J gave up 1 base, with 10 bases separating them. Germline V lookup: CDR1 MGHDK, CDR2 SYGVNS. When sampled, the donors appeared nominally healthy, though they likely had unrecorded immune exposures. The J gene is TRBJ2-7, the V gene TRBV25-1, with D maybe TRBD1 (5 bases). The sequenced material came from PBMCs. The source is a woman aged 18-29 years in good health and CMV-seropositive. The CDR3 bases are TGTGCCAGCAGGGACATTTGGTCCTACGAGCAGTACTTC. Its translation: CASRDIWSYEQYF.